These 15 T cell receptor beta chains share one sample of origin, sequenced in a study of beta chain features in type 1 diabetes. Expressed TCRB transcripts got sequenced, as all isolated RNA was reverse transcribed. This table comes from immunoSEQ multiplex PCR, and its TCRdb copy is limited to in-frame clones, with some not included. The data contain more than 140,000 clones, around a tenth of them singletons. Sequences were obtained from central memory CD4+ T cells from blood. Every receptor here comes from a woman in her forties in good health.

This clone came up a few times. This chain links TRBV10-3 with TRBJ2-7, with D unclear. Trimming stripped 4 bases from V and 1 base from J, with 8 bases between. The germline CDR1 and CDR2 sequences are ENHRY and SYGVKD. The CDR3 sequence is 13 residues long. The CDR3 bases are TGTGCCATCAGTGCCGACACTTCCTACGAGCAGTACTTC. Translating gives CAISADTSYEQYF.

This clone came up a few times. The chain joins TRBV4-1 to TRBJ2-1; 10 bases are shared with TRBD2. The CDR3 runs 17 residues. From germline, CDR1 is MGHRA and CDR2 YSYEKL. V lost 3 bases, J lost 6 bases, and 11 bases stayed unmatched. The CDR3 loop reads CASSQQAGGPWSNEQFF. The CDR3, as DNA: TGCGCCAGCAGCCAGCAAGCGGGGGGGCCCTGGAGCAATGAGCAGTTCTTC.

This clone was detected only a few times. The V gene is TRBV5-6, the J gene TRBJ2-7; D is uncertain. Germline-derived CDR1 and CDR2 are SGHDT and YYEEEE. The CDR3 consists of 14 residues. The V end was cut by 2 bases, the J end by 2 bases, with 11 bases between. This chain's CDR3 is CASSFPGTTYEQYF. The CDR3 nucleotides are TGTGCCAGCAGCTTCCCTGGTACAACCTACGAGCAGTACTTC. The full variable domain, in which reference TRBV5-6 and TRBJ2-7 provide the parts outside the CDR3, is DAGVTQSPTHLIKTRGQQVTLRCSPKSGHDTVSWYQQALGQGPQFIFQYYEEEERQRGNFPDRFSGHQFPNYSSELNVNALLLGDSALYLCASSFPGTTYEQYFGPGTRLTVT.

The chain couples TRBV11-2 to TRBJ2-3, with TRBD2 matching 9 bases. Per the germline V gene, CDR1 is SGHAT and CDR2 is FQNNGV. The CDR3 has 16 residues. Losses at the gene ends were 4 bases for V and 3 bases for J; bases not matched to a gene: 8. CDR3 sequence (DNA): TGTGCCAGCAGCTCCCGCGGGGGGGCCTTGACAGATACGCAGTATTTT. Encoded protein: CASSSRGGALTDTQYF.

This chain uses TRBV5-1 with TRBJ2-1; D possibly corresponds to TRBD1 (5 bases). CDR1 and CDR2 from the germline V gene are SGHRS and YFSETQ. There are 14 residues in the CDR3. V lost 7 bases to trimming and J lost 2 bases, with 13 bases between them. CDR3 DNA: TGCGCCAGCCAGGGATCCTTCGCCTACAATGAGCAGTTCTTC. This encodes CASQGSFAYNEQFF.

The CDR3 nucleotides are TGTGCCAGTACCGCGGGGTATCAGCCCCAGCATTTT. It encodes CASTAGYQPQHF. This sequence joins TRBV19 and TRBJ1-5, with D unclear. CDR1 is LNHDA and CDR2 is SQIVND in the germline V gene (reference sequence). V dropped 7 bases and J dropped 5 bases, with 9 bases sitting between them. This CDR3 region has 12 residues.

This clone was seen more than once but under ten times. The gene calls are TRBV7-9 and TRBJ2-2; 8 bases are a match to TRBD2. Trimming cost V 4 bases and J 6 bases; bases outside gene matches: 1. CDR3 length: 13 residues. The V gene's germline CDR1 is SEHNR and CDR2 FQNEAQ (reference sequence). For the CDR3, the DNA is TGTGCCAGCAGCTCGGGACTAGCCGGGGAGCTGTTTTTT. As protein: CASSSGLAGELFF.

This clone was seen a few times. The gene calls are TRBV6-1 and TRBJ2-7, with TRBD2 matching 10 bases. This CDR3 is built from 14 residues. Trimming cost V 7 bases and J 5 bases; bases outside gene matches: 8. Germline CDR1 is MNHNS and CDR2 is SASEGT. The CDR3 bases are TGTGCCAGCAACCAAGCGGGGGGGCCGGACGAGCAGTACTTC. This encodes CASNQAGGPDEQYF.

V gene TRBV7-2 combines with J gene TRBJ2-5, with 11 nucleotides matching TRBD2. The CDR3 runs to 18 residues. Germline V gene lookup returns CDR1 SGHTA and CDR2 FQGNSA. V dropped 3 bases and J dropped 4; count of bases not matched to a gene: 13. In DNA form, the CDR3 reads TGTGCCAGCAGCTTTTTAGCGGGGGGGCCATCAGTTGGAGAGACCCAGTACTTC. This codes for CASSFLAGGPSVGETQYF. The whole variable domain, filled in from reference TRBV7-2 and TRBJ2-5, reads GAGVSQSPSNKVTEKGKDVELRCDPISGHTALYWYRQSLGQGLEFLIYFQGNSAPDKSGLPSDRFSAERTGGSVSTLTIQRTQQEDSAVYLCASSFLAGGPSVGETQYFGPGTRLLVL.

This chain links TRBV25-1 with TRBJ2-5; TRBD2 agrees at 8 bases. Trimming took 4 bases from V and 1 from J; bases not matched to a gene: 8. CDR1 and CDR2 (germline): MGHDK, SYGVNS. There are 16 residues in the CDR3. Written as DNA, the CDR3 is TGTGCCAGCAGTGTCCGTGCAGCGGGGGCCCAAGAGACCCAGTACTTC. Encoded protein: CASSVRAAGAQETQYF.

Written as DNA, the CDR3 is TGTGCCTGGACTCCACTCAGGGACTATGGCTACACCTTC. This codes for CAWTPLRDYGYTF. This sequence joins TRBV30 and TRBJ1-2, with D perhaps matching TRBD1 (5 bases). V lost 4 bases to trimming and J lost 3 bases, with 12 bases between them. Per the germline V gene, CDR1 is GTSNPN and CDR2 is SVGIG (reference sequence). The CDR3 sequence is 13 residues long.

This clone was observed a handful of times. The chain links TRBV7-2 to TRBJ1-5; D is possibly TRBD1 (6 bases). The germline gives CDR1 SGHTA, CDR2 FQGNSA. The CDR3 has 12 amino acids. Trimming cost V 11 bases and J 7 bases, with 15 bases left between them. This CDR3 reads CASGGLIQPQHF. In nucleotides, the CDR3 is TGTGCCTCCGGGGGGCTTATACAGCCCCAGCATTTT.

The chain couples TRBV12-5 to TRBJ2-2; TRBD1 aligns across 12 bases. This CDR3 is 15 amino acids long. Germline assignment: CDR1 LGHNT and CDR2 FRNRAP. Trimming at V came to 6 bases and at J to 5 bases, leaving 4 bases not matched to a gene. In DNA form, the CDR3 reads TGTGCTAGTGGGGGACAGGGGGCAGGAACCGGGGAGCTGTTTTTT. This translates into CASGGQGAGTGELFF.

The chain has TRBV15 and TRBJ2-5; 9 bases are a match to TRBD1. The CDR3 runs to 17 residues. J was trimmed by 2 bases and V by 1 base; bases with no gene match: 8. The germline V gene encodes CDR1 LNHNV and CDR2 YYDKDF (reference sequence). CDR3 region: CATSRGQGVGLQETQYF. The CDR3 DNA reads as TGTGCCACCAGCAGAGGACAGGGGGTCGGGTTACAAGAGACCCAGTACTTC.

The rearrangement uses TRBV7-9 and TRBJ1-5, with TRBD1 as a possible D gene (5 bases). Per germline, CDR1 SEHNR and CDR2 FQNEAQ (reference sequence). V was trimmed by 2 bases and J by 7 bases, leaving 15 bases between them. The CDR3 runs 15 residues. CDR3: CASSLHGRAEQPQHF. DNA of the CDR3: TGTGCCAGCAGCTTACACGGCAGGGCGGAGCAGCCCCAGCATTTT.